This TCR beta chain was identified during a study of neoadjuvant anti-PD-1 for oral cavity cancer. Study-level findings and limits: Only three patients per response group were TCR-analyzed; validation needed.

Sequencing used immunoSEQ multiplex PCR; TCRdb keeps in-frame clones, though not all of them. The sample lists under 15,000 clones; over 60% were seen once. Germline V gene lookup returns CDR1 SGHTS and CDR2 YDEGEE. The CDR3 runs 15 residues. Trimming took off 0 bases at V and 7 bases at J, with 16 bases between the two ends. In the case of this clone: The target antigen is unknown.

The TCR was taken from a person between 35 and 79 years old with oral cavity squamous cell carcinoma. The specimen was PBMCs, collected before nivolumab (anti-PD-1) treatment. The chain employs TRBV5-8 and TRBJ2-5; D remains ambiguous. The CDR3 spells CASSLDFAVGSTQYF. For the CDR3, the DNA is TGTGCCAGCAGCTTGGATTTCGCCGTGGGTTCGACCCAGTACTTC. Based on the CDR3 plus reference TRBV5-8 and TRBJ2-5, the full variable domain is EAGVTQSPTHLIKTRGQQATLRCSPISGHTSVYWYQQALGLGLQFLLWYDEGEERNRGNFPPRFSGRQFPNYSSELNVNALELEDSALYLCASSLDFAVGSTQYFGPGTRLLVL.